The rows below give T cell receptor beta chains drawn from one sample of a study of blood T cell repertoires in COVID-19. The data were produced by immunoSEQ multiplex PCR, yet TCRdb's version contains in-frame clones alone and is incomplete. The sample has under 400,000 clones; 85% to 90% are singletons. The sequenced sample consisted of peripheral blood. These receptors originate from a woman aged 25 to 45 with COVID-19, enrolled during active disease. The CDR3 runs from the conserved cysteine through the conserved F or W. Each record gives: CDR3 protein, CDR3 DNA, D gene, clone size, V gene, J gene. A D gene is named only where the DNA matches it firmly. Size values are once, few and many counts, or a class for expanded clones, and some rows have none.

CDR3 protein: CASGQGATQYEQYF
CDR3 DNA: TGTGCCAGTGGACAGGGGGCGACTCAGTACGAGCAGTACTTC
D gene: TRBD1
clone size: NA
V gene: TRBV18
J gene: TRBJ2-7

CDR3 protein: CASSPPGTGGMGNYGYTF
CDR3 DNA: TGTGCCAGCAGCCCGCCCGGGACAGGGGGCATGGGGAACTATGGCTACACCTTC
D gene: TRBD1
clone size: NA
V gene: TRBV5-4
J gene: TRBJ1-2

CDR3 protein: CASSRGLAGGEQFF
CDR3 DNA: TGTGCCAGCAGCAGGGGACTAGCGGGAGGTGAGCAGTTCTTC
D gene: TRBD2
clone size: NA
V gene: TRBV28
J gene: TRBJ2-1

CDR3 protein: CASRPDRGNEKLFF
CDR3 DNA: TGTGCCAGCAGACCGGACAGGGGGAATGAAAAACTGTTTTTT
D gene: TRBD1
clone size: NA
V gene: TRBV28
J gene: TRBJ1-4

CDR3 protein: CASSLVGQGIEKLFF
CDR3 DNA: TGTGCCAGCAGCTTGGTGGGACAGGGTATTGAAAAACTGTTTTTT
D gene: TRBD1
clone size: NA
V gene: TRBV5-6
J gene: TRBJ1-4

CDR3 protein: CAPGGGNQPQHF
CDR3 DNA: TGTGCGCCCGGGGGGGGCAATCAGCCCCAGCATTTT
D gene: NA
clone size: NA
V gene: TRBV19
J gene: TRBJ1-5

CDR3 protein: CASSLALAGGYQETQYF
CDR3 DNA: TGCGCCAGCAGCTTGGCCCTAGCGGGAGGGTACCAAGAGACCCAGTACTTC
D gene: TRBD2
clone size: NA
V gene: TRBV5-1
J gene: TRBJ2-5

CDR3 protein: CASSPWDRGNTIYF
CDR3 DNA: TGTGCCAGCTCACCGTGGGACAGAGGAAACACCATATATTTT
D gene: TRBD1
clone size: NA
V gene: TRBV18
J gene: TRBJ1-3

CDR3 protein: CASSQIAGLNEQFF
CDR3 DNA: TGTGCCAGCAGCCAAATAGCGGGGCTTAATGAGCAGTTCTTC
D gene: TRBD2
clone size: NA
V gene: TRBV14
J gene: TRBJ2-1

CDR3 protein: CASSLQGSNYGYTF
CDR3 DNA: TGTGCCAGCAGCTTACAGGGGAGTAACTATGGCTACACCTTC
D gene: NA
clone size: NA
V gene: TRBV7-9
J gene: TRBJ1-2

CDR3 protein: CATSRDWASGQQETQYF
CDR3 DNA: TGTGCCACCAGCAGAGATTGGGCTAGCGGGCAACAAGAGACCCAGTACTTC
D gene: TRBD2
clone size: NA
V gene: TRBV15
J gene: TRBJ2-5

CDR3 protein: CASKGRGNEQFF
CDR3 DNA: TGCGCCAGCAAGGGCAGGGGCAATGAGCAGTTCTTC
D gene: NA
clone size: NA
V gene: TRBV10-2
J gene: TRBJ2-1

CDR3 protein: CASSFDSASGNTIYF
CDR3 DNA: TGTGCCAGTAGCTTCGACAGCGCCTCTGGAAACACCATATATTTT
D gene: NA
clone size: NA
V gene: TRBV19
J gene: TRBJ1-3

CDR3 protein: CSVEDNTASASYNEQFF
CDR3 DNA: TGCAGCGTTGAAGATAACACGGCTAGCGCTTCCTACAATGAGCAGTTCTTC
D gene: NA
clone size: NA
V gene: TRBV29-1
J gene: TRBJ2-1

CDR3 protein: CASSLVGARDLAFF
CDR3 DNA: TGTGCCAGCAGTTTAGTTGGGGCCAGAGATCTCGCTTTCTTT
D gene: NA
clone size: NA
V gene: TRBV28
J gene: TRBJ1-1

CDR3 protein: CASRWTGKETEAFF
CDR3 DNA: TGTGCCAGCAGATGGACAGGGAAGGAGACTGAAGCTTTCTTT
D gene: TRBD1
clone size: few
V gene: TRBV6-5
J gene: TRBJ1-1

CDR3 protein: CATSREGNSLGGLFF
CDR3 DNA: TGTGCCACCAGCAGAGAAGGGAACAGTCTCGGGGGGCTGTTTTTT
D gene: NA
clone size: NA
V gene: TRBV15
J gene: TRBJ2-2

CDR3 protein: CASSFQGSTEAFF
CDR3 DNA: TGTGCCAGCAGCTTCCAGGGGAGCACTGAAGCTTTCTTT
D gene: NA
clone size: NA
V gene: TRBV7-9
J gene: TRBJ1-1

CDR3 protein: CASSSRDRGLRGEKLFF
CDR3 DNA: TGTGCCAGCAGCAGCCGGGACAGGGGGCTTAGGGGTGAAAAACTGTTTTTT
D gene: TRBD1
clone size: NA
V gene: TRBV7-8
J gene: TRBJ1-4

CDR3 protein: CASSFGTAYEQYF
CDR3 DNA: TGCGCCAGCAGCTTCGGGACAGCCTACGAGCAGTACTTC
D gene: TRBD1
clone size: NA
V gene: TRBV5-1
J gene: TRBJ2-7

CDR3 protein: CASSLDLGRDEKLFF
CDR3 DNA: TGCGCCAGCAGCTTGGATCTTGGGAGGGATGAAAAACTGTTTTTT
D gene: NA
clone size: NA
V gene: TRBV5-1
J gene: TRBJ1-4

CDR3 protein: CASSRGGNEQFF
CDR3 DNA: TGTGCCAGCAGCCGAGGAGGCAATGAGCAGTTCTTC
D gene: NA
clone size: NA
V gene: TRBV27
J gene: TRBJ2-1

CDR3 protein: CASSRMGGSGGSGANVLTF
CDR3 DNA: TGTGCCAGCAGTCGTATGGGGGGTAGTGGAGGCTCTGGGGCCAACGTCCTGACTTTC
D gene: NA
clone size: NA
V gene: TRBV6-6
J gene: TRBJ2-6

CDR3 protein: CASSYMGSDLLSAETQYF
CDR3 DNA: TGTGCCAGCAGTTACATGGGGAGTGACCTCCTGTCGGCGGAGACCCAGTACTTC
D gene: NA
clone size: NA
V gene: TRBV6-2/TRBV6-3
J gene: TRBJ2-5

CDR3 protein: CASSRTFSTDTQYF
CDR3 DNA: TGTGCCAGCAGCAGGACATTCAGCACAGATACGCAGTATTTT
D gene: NA
clone size: NA
V gene: TRBV3-1/TRBV3-2
J gene: TRBJ2-3

CDR3 protein: CASSVDVMAGASPLHF
CDR3 DNA: TGTGCCAGCAGCGTAGATGTAATGGCAGGGGCTTCACCCCTCCACTTT
D gene: NA
clone size: NA
V gene: TRBV9
J gene: TRBJ1-6

CDR3 protein: CATSDRGEKLFF
CDR3 DNA: TGTGCCACCAGTGATCGAGGGGAAAAACTGTTTTTT
D gene: NA
clone size: NA
V gene: TRBV24-1
J gene: TRBJ1-4

CDR3 protein: CASSETRGSSYNEQFF
CDR3 DNA: TGTGCCAGCAGTGAAACGCGGGGGAGCTCCTACAATGAGCAGTTCTTC
D gene: TRBD2
clone size: NA
V gene: TRBV6-4
J gene: TRBJ2-1

CDR3 protein: CASSPLTSGLLETQYF
CDR3 DNA: TGCGCCAGCAGCCCCCTGACTAGCGGACTCCTAGAGACCCAGTACTTC
D gene: TRBD2
clone size: NA
V gene: TRBV5-1
J gene: TRBJ2-5

CDR3 protein: CASSLAVVSGSGGANVLTF
CDR3 DNA: TGCGCCAGCAGCTTGGCGGTTGTTAGCGGGAGCGGTGGGGCCAACGTCCTGACTTTC
D gene: TRBD2
clone size: once
V gene: TRBV5-1
J gene: TRBJ2-6

CDR3 protein: CASSSHLAFPGELFF
CDR3 DNA: TGTGCCAGCAGCTCACACTTAGCCTTCCCCGGGGAGCTGTTTTTT
D gene: NA
clone size: NA
V gene: TRBV11-2
J gene: TRBJ2-2

CDR3 protein: CASSPTPQTSPLHF
CDR3 DNA: TGTGCCAGCAGCCCCACCCCACAAACTTCACCCCTCCACTTT
D gene: NA
clone size: NA
V gene: TRBV7-9
J gene: TRBJ1-6